This TCR beta chain was profiled in a study of beta chain features in type 1 diabetes. Overall study context: Healthy donors and patients had similar age, gender and cell yields.

The whole isolated RNA underwent reverse transcription, so sequencing captured expressed TCRB transcripts. Naive, central memory and regulatory T cell samples produced a mean of roughly 3.8 million reads. TCRdb's copy holds only in-frame clones and misses some; the assay was immunoSEQ multiplex PCR. The sample includes approximately 250,000 clones, 16% of them seen just once. This clone turned up a few times. The antigen remains undetermined. Notes on the study in general: When Type 1 diabetes patients were examined, their TCRB CDR3s proved moderately but significantly shorter in all four CD4+ subsets.

Sorting of CD4+ naive, central memory, regulatory and stem cell-like memory cells was performed via CD45RO/CCR7/CD25/CD127/CD95/CD27. Sequenced sample: naive CD4+ T cells from blood. The TCR sequence derives from a man in his thirties or forties with type 1 diabetes.

In DNA form, the CDR3 reads TGTGCCAGCAGTATCCCAGGAAATAATGGCTACACCTTC. It encodes CASSIPGNNGYTF. V usage is TRBV25-1 and J usage is TRBJ1-2; D ambiguous. Germline V gives CDR1 MGHDK, CDR2 SYGVNS. V dropped 5 bases and J dropped 6 bases, with 13 bases sitting between them. The CDR3 runs to 13 residues.